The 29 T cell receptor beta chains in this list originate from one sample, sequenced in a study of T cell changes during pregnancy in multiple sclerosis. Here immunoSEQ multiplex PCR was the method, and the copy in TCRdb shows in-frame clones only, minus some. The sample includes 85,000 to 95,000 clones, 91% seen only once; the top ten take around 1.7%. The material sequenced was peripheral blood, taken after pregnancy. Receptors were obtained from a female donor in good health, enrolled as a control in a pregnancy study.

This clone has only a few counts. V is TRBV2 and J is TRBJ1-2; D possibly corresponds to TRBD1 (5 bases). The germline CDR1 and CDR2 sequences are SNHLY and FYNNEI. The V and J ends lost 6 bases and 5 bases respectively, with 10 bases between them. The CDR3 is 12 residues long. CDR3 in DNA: TGTGCCAGCAGATCCGACAGTTATGGCTACACCTTC. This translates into CASRSDSYGYTF.

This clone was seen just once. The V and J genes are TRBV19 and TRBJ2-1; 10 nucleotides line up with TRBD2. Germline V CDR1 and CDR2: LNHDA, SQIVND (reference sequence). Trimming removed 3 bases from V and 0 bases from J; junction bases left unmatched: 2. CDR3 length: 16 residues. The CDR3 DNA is TGTGCCAGTAGTATTGCTAGCGGGAGCTCCTACAATGAGCAGTTCTTC. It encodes CASSIASGSSYNEQFF.

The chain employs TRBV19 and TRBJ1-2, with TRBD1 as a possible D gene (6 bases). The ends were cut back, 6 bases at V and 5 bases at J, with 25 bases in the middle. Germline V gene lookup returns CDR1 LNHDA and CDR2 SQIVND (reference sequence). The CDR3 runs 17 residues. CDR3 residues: CASSPGVGTPLNYGYTF. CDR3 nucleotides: TGTGCCAGTAGCCCAGGGGTTGGGACCCCCCTCAATTATGGCTACACCTTC. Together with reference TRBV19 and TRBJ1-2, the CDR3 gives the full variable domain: DGGITQSPKYLFRKEGQNVTLSCEQNLNHDAMYWYRQDPGQGLRLIYYSQIVNDFQKGDIAEGYSVSREKKESFPLTVTSAQKNPTAFYLCASSPGVGTPLNYGYTFGSGTRLTVV.

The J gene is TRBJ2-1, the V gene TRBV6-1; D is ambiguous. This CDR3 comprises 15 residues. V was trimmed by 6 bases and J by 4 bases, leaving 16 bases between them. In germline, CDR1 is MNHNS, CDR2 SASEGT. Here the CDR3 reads CASRLTENTYNEQFF. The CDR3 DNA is TGTGCCAGCAGATTAACAGAAAACACTTACAATGAGCAGTTCTTC.

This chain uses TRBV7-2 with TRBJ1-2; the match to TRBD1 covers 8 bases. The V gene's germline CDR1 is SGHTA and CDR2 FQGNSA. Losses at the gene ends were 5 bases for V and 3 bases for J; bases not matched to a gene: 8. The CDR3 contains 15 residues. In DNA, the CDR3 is TGTGCCAGCAGCACCCGGACAGGGATGGACTATGGCTACACCTTC. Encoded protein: CASSTRTGMDYGYTF.

DNA of the CDR3: TGTGCCAGCAGCTCCGACAGGAGAGAGACCCAGTACTTC. It codes for CASSSDRRETQYF. The chain employs TRBV7-2 and TRBJ2-5; D perhaps matches TRBD1 (6 bases). The CDR3 loop spans 13 amino acids. Germline lookup yields CDR1 SGHTA and CDR2 FQGNSA. Trimming stripped 4 bases from V and 4 bases from J, with 10 bases between.

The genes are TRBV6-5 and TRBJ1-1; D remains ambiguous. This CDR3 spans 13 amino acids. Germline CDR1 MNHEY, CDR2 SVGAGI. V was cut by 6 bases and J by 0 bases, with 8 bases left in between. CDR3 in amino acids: CASRNAVNTEAFF. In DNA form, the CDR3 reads TGTGCCAGCAGGAACGCGGTGAACACTGAAGCTTTCTTT.

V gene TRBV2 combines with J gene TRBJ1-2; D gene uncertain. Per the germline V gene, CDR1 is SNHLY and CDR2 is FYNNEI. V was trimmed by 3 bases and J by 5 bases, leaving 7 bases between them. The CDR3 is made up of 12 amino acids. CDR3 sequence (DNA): TGTGCCAGCAGTGAGTCAGGTTATGGCTACACCTTC. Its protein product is CASSESGYGYTF.

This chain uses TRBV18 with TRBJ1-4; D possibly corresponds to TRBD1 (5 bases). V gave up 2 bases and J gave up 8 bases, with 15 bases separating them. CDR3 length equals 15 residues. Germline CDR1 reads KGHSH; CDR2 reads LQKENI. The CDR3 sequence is CASSPAGQGSEKLFF. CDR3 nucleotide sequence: TGTGCCAGCTCACCAGCAGGTCAGGGATCCGAAAAACTGTTTTTT.

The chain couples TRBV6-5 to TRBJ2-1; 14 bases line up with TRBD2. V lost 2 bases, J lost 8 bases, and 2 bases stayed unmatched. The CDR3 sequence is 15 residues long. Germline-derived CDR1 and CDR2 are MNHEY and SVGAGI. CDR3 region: CASSYGTSGGYEQFF. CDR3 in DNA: TGTGCCAGCAGTTACGGGACTAGCGGGGGCTATGAGCAGTTCTTC.

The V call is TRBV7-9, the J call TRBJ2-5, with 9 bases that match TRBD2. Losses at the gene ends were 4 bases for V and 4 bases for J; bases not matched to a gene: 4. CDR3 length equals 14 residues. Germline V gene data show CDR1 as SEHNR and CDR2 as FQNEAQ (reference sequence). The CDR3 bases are TGTGCCAGCAGCTCATATAGCGGGGGAGAGACCCAGTACTTC. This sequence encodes CASSSYSGGETQYF.

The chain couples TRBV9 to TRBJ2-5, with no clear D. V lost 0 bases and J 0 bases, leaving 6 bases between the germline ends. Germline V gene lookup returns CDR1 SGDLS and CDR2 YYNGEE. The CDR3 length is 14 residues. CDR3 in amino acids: CASSVDSYQETQYF. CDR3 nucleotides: TGTGCCAGCAGCGTAGATTCTTACCAAGAGACCCAGTACTTC.

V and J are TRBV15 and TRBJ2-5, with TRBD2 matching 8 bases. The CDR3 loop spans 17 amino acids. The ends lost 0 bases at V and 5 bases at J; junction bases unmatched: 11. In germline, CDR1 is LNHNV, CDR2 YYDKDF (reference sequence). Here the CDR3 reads CATSRDPGAGGGETQYF. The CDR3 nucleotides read TGTGCCACCAGCAGAGACCCCGGGGCGGGGGGCGGGGAGACCCAGTACTTC.

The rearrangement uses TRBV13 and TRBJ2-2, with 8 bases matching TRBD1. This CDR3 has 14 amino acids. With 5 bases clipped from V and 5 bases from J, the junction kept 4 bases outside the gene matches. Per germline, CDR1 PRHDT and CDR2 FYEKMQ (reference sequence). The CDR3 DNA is TGTGCCAGCAGCCGACAGGGGCGAACCGGGGAGCTGTTTTTT. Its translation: CASSRQGRTGELFF.

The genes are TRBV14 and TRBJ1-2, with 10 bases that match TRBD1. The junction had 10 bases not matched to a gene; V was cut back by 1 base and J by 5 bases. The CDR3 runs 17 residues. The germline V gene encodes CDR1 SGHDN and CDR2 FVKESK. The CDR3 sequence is CASSQVLPGQGTYGYTF. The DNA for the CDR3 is TGTGCCAGCAGCCAAGTTTTACCGGGACAGGGGACGTATGGCTACACCTTC.

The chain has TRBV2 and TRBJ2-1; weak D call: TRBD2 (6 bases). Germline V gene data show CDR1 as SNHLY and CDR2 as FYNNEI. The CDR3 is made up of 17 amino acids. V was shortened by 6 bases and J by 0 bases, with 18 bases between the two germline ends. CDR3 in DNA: TGTGCCAGCAGAGGAGGAGGGGCAGGTAGCTCCTACAATGAGCAGTTCTTC. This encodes CASRGGGAGSSYNEQFF.

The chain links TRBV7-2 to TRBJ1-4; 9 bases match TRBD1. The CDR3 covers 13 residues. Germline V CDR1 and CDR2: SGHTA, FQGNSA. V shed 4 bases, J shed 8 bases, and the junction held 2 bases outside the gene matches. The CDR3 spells CASSSDRGEKLFF. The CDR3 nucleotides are TGTGCCAGCAGCTCGGACAGGGGAGAAAAACTGTTTTTT.

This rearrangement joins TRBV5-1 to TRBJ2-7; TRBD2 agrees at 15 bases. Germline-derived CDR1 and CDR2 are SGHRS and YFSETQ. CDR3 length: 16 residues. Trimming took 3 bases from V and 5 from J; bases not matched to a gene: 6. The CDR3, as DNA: TGCGCCAGCAGCTGGACTGGGACTAGCGGGGGGCACGAGCAGTACTTC. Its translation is CASSWTGTSGGHEQYF.

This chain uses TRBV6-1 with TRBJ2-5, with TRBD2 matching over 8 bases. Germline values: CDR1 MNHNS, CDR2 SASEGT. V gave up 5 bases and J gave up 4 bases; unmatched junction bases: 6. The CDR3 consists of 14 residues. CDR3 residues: CASSIRAGAETQYF. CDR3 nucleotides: TGTGCCAGCAGTATTCGAGCGGGGGCAGAGACCCAGTACTTC.

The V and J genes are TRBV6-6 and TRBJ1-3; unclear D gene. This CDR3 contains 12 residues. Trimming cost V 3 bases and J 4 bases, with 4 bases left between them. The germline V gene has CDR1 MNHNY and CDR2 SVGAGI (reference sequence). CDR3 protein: CASSYLGNTIYF. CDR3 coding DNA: TGTGCCAGCAGTTATCTGGGAAACACCATATATTTT.

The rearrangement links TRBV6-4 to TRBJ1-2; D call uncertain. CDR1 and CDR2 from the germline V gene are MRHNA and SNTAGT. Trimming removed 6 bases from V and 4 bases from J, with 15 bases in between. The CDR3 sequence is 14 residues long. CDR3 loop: CASSETGEAYGYTF. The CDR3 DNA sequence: TGTGCCAGCAGCGAAACCGGGGAGGCCTATGGCTACACCTTC.

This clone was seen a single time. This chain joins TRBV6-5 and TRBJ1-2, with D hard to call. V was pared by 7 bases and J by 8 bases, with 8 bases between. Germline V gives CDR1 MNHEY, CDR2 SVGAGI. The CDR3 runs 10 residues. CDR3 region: CASKGEGYTF. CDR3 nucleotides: TGTGCCAGCAAAGGAGAGGGCTACACCTTC.

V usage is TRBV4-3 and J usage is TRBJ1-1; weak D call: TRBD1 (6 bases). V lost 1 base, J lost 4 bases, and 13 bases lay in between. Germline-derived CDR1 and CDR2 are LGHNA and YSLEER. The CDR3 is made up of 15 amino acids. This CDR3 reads CASSQVPVRGTEAFF. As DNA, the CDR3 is TGCGCCAGCAGCCAAGTCCCGGTCAGGGGCACTGAAGCTTTCTTT.

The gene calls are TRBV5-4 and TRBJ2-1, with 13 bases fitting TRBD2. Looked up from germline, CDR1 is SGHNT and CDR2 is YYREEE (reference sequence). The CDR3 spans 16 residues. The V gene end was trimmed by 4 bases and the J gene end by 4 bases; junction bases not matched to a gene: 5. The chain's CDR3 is CASSGTSGEIYNEQFF. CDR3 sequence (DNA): TGTGCCAGCAGCGGGACTAGCGGGGAGATTTACAATGAGCAGTTCTTC.

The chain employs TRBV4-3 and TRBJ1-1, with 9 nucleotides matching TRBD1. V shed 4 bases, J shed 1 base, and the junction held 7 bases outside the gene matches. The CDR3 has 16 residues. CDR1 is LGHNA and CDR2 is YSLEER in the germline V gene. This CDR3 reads CASSRGLTGGNTEAFF. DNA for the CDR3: TGCGCCAGCAGCCGAGGATTGACAGGGGGGAACACTGAAGCTTTCTTT.

The CDR3: CATRVLRGDNQPQHF. CDR3 nucleotides: TGTGCCACCAGAGTTCTCCGGGGAGATAATCAGCCCCAGCATTTT. This chain connects TRBV15 to TRBJ1-5; the D is unclear. V lost 6 bases to trimming and J lost 4 bases, with 16 bases between them. The CDR3 runs 15 residues. Germline-derived CDR1 and CDR2 are LNHNV and YYDKDF (reference sequence).

The CDR3 DNA reads TGCGCCAGCAGCCCCAGTGTGGTGAGACTAGGGACCTACGAGCAGTACTTC. It encodes CASSPSVVRLGTYEQYF. The rearrangement uses TRBV4-3 and TRBJ2-7, with D perhaps TRBD2 (6 bases). V was clipped by 4 bases and J by 2 bases, with 21 bases between them. Germline CDR1 reads LGHNA; CDR2 reads YSLEER. The CDR3 is 17 residues long.

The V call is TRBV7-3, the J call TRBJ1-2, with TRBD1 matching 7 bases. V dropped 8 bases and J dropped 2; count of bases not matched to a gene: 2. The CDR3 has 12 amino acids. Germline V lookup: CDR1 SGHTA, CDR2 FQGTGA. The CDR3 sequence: CASLTGNYGYTF. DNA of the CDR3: TGTGCCAGCTTGACAGGGAACTATGGCTACACCTTC. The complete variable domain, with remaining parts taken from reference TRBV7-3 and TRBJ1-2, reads GAGVSQTPSNKVTEKGKYVELRCDPISGHTALYWYRQSLGQGPEFLIYFQGTGAADDSGLPNDRFFAVRPEGSVSTLKIQRTERGDSAVYLCASLTGNYGYTFGSGTRLTVV.

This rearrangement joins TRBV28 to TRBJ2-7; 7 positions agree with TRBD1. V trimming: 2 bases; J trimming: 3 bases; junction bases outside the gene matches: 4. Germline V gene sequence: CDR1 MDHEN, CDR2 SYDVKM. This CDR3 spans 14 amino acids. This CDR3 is CASSLTGQYYEQYF. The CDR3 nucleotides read TGTGCCAGCAGTTTAACGGGACAGTACTACGAGCAGTACTTC.